Shown below are 10 T cell receptor beta chains from a single sample sequenced in a study of OX40 agonist ivuxolimab in advanced cancers. The assay was immunoSEQ multiplex PCR, and TCRdb's table has in-frame clones only and misses some. The table lists some 19,000 clones, about 89% of them singletons. The specimen was CD4+ or CD8+ T cells sorted from blood, collected in a trial of the OX40 agonist ivuxolimab. These receptors were obtained from an adult with an advanced solid tumor such as melanoma, head and neck, liver or kidney cancer.

This rearrangement joins TRBV4-1 to TRBJ2-7; 11 positions agree with TRBD1. CDR3 size: 17 residues. The trim removed 1 base at V and 6 bases at J, leaving 11 bases unmatched. In germline, CDR1 is MGHRA, CDR2 YSYEKL. CDR3 DNA: TGCGCCAGCAGCCAAGCCTGGACAGGGGGCCCTCTCTCCGAGCAGTACTTC. This gives the protein CASSQAWTGGPLSEQYF.

This clone was observed once. V and J are TRBV9 and TRBJ2-6; D not resolved. The length of the CDR3 is 17 residues. Trimming took off 4 bases at V and 0 bases at J, with 14 bases between the two ends. Germline lookup yields CDR1 SGDLS and CDR2 YYNGEE. Here the CDR3 DNA reads TGTGCCAGCAGCTCTAGAAATGCCGACTCTGGGGCCAACGTCCTGACTTTC. Amino acids: CASSSRNADSGANVLTF.

The chain has TRBV27 and TRBJ2-7; maybe TRBD1 (6 bases). Looked up from germline, CDR1 is MNHEY and CDR2 is SMNVEV (reference sequence). The V end lost 5 bases, the J end lost 2 bases, and 10 bases lay between the germline ends. The CDR3 is made up of 13 amino acids. In nucleotides, the CDR3 is TGTGCCAGCAGTAACAGGGCTCCCTACGAGCAGTACTTC. Its translation is CASSNRAPYEQYF.

This chain connects TRBV7-9 to TRBJ1-2, with D hard to call. This CDR3 region has 13 residues. The V end was cut by 10 bases, the J end by 0 bases, with 12 bases between. In germline, CDR1 is SEHNR, CDR2 FQNEAQ (reference sequence). The CDR3 DNA reads TGTGCCACCACCTCTCCACCTAACTATGGCTACACCTTC. Residues: CATTSPPNYGYTF.

This clone turned up a few times. The V and J genes are TRBV9 and TRBJ2-3, with 9 nucleotides matching TRBD2. The CDR3 contains 16 residues. CDR1 is SGDLS and CDR2 is YYNGEE in the germline V gene. Trimming removed 4 bases from V and 3 bases from J; junction bases left unmatched: 9. The CDR3 spells CASSHWASGITDTQYF. In DNA, the CDR3 is TGTGCCAGCAGCCATTGGGCTAGCGGGATTACAGATACGCAGTATTTT.

This clone was observed once. The rearrangement uses TRBV14 and TRBJ2-5; D is unclear. Trimming pared 0 bases from V and 4 bases from J, leaving 9 bases between. There are 14 residues in the CDR3. Germline lookup yields CDR1 SGHDN and CDR2 FVKESK. The CDR3 bases are TGTGCCAGCAGCCAAGATTGGGGTTTAGAGACCCAGTACTTC. Amino acid sequence: CASSQDWGLETQYF.

V is TRBV27 and J is TRBJ2-7; 8 nucleotides line up with TRBD2. The CDR3 has 15 amino acids. Germline V gives CDR1 MNHEY, CDR2 SMNVEV (reference sequence). V lost 4 bases, J lost 1 base, and 6 bases stayed unmatched. This CDR3 reads CASSYGSGGSYEQYF. DNA for the CDR3: TGTGCCAGCAGTTATGGCAGCGGGGGTTCCTACGAGCAGTACTTC.

The sample holds one count of this clone. V usage is TRBV11-2 and J usage is TRBJ2-1, with TRBD2 matching 10 bases. The CDR3 consists of 15 residues. V gave up 2 bases and J gave up 6 bases; unmatched junction bases: 4. Germline values: CDR1 SGHAT, CDR2 FQNNGV. The CDR3 DNA is TGTGCCAGCAGCTTATCTAGCGGGAGACTCAATGAGCAGTTCTTC. This encodes CASSLSSGRLNEQFF.

The CDR3 region has the DNA TGTGCCAGCAGTTTCTGCGAGCAGTACTTC. Translated: CASSFCEQYF. The chain links TRBV27 to TRBJ2-7; D is undetermined. V lost 3 bases and J lost 6, with 3 bases in between. Germline CDR1 MNHEY, CDR2 SMNVEV (reference sequence). The CDR3 contains 10 residues.

CDR3 loop: CACTQGAFYEQYF. The CDR3 DNA follows: TGTGCCTGTACGCAGGGGGCTTTCTACGAGCAGTACTTC. This chain connects TRBV11-2 to TRBJ2-7; 8 bases map to TRBD1. J was trimmed by 3 bases and V by 11 bases; bases with no gene match: 9. The CDR3 covers 13 residues. CDR1 and CDR2 from the germline V gene are SGHAT and FQNNGV. Variable domain in full (rest from reference TRBV11-2 and TRBJ2-7): EAGVAQSPRYKIIEKRQSVAFWCNPISGHATLYWYQQILGQGPKLLIQFQNNGVVDDSQLPKDRFSAERLKGVDSTLKIQPAKLEDSAVYLCACTQGAFYEQYFGPGTRLTVT.